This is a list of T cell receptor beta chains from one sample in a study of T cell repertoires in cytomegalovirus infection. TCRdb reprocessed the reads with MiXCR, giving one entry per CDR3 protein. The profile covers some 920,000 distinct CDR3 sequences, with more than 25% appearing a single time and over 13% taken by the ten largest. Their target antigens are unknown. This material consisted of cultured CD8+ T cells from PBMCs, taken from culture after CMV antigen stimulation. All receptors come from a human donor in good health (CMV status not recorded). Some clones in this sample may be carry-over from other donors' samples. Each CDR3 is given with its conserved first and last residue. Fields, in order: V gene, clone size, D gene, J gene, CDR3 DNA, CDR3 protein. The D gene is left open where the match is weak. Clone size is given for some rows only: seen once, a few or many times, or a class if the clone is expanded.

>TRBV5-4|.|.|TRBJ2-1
TGTGCCAGCAGCCCAGGGGAACCCCAAGGCAATGAGCAGTTCTTC
CASSPGEPQGNEQFF
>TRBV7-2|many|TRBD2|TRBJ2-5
TGTGCCAGCAGTCTCTTCTGGGCGGGGGGAAAGGAGACCCAGTACTTC
CASSLFWAGGKETQYF
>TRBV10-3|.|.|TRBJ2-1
TGTGCCACCTTTGGAAGTAGTAGCAATGAGCAGTTCTTC
CATFGSSSNEQFF
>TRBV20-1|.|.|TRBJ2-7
TGCAGTGCTAGCAGGGGTGGCTACGAGCAGTACTTC
CSASRGGYEQYF
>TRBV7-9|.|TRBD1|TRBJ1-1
TGTGCCAGCAGCGAGACAGGGGTGGATGAAGCTTTCTTT
CASSETGVDEAFF
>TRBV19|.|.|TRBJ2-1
TGTGCCAGTAGGGCCAAGGACACCTCCTACAATGAGCAGTTCTTC
CASRAKDTSYNEQFF
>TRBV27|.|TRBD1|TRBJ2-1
TGTGCCAGCAGTCACGGGACAGGGGGCGCGGGTGAGCAGTTCTTC
CASSHGTGGAGEQFF
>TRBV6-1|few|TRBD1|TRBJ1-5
TGTGCCAGCAGTGAAAGAGGGGGACAGCGGGGGTCGAGGTACCAGCATTTT
CASSERGGQRGSRYQHF
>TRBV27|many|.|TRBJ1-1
TGTGCCAGCAGGGTCGCACAGAACACTGAAGCTTTCTTT
CASRVAQNTEAFF
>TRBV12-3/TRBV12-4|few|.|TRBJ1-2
TGTGCCAGCAGTTTAACGGTCAGGGGCGGGATCAATGGATACACCTTC
CASSLTVRGGINGYTF
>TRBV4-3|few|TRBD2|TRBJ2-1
TGCGCCAGCAGCCAAAGACTAGCGGGGGGCTACAATGAGCAGTTCTTC
CASSQRLAGGYNEQFF
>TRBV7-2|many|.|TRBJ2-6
TGTGCCAGCAGCGAGAGGGGTGTCTCTGGGGCCAACGTCCTGACTTTC
CASSERGVSGANVLTF
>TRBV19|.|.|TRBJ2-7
TGTGCCAGTAGTGTTCTGACGAATTCCTACGAGCAGTACTTC
CASSVLTNSYEQYF
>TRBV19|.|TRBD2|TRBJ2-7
TGTGCCAGTAGTATAGATGGGACTAGTCCCTACGAGCAGTACTTC
CASSIDGTSPYEQYF
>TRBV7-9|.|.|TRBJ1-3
TGTGCCAGCAGCTTATTCGGTCCAGGGAAAAACACCATATATTTT
CASSLFGPGKNTIYF